This TCR beta chain was recovered during a study of blood T cells in healthy people across ages. This CDR3 comprises 14 residues. The V gene's germline CDR1 is MNHEY and CDR2 SVGAGI. The V segment lost 6 bases and the J segment 4 bases; nucleotides outside the gene matches: 3. The use of a sample-barcoded 5' primer and a J-beta primer mix characterized a second PCR of 7 to 11 cycles. Each cDNA was tagged by a template-switch adaptor containing 12 random nucleotides. TCRdb independently ran MiXCR on the 5' RACE reads; one entry per CDR3 protein. Of about 1.1 million distinct CDR3 sequences in the sample, more than 30% were seen once.

The sample taken for sequencing was blood. The chain combines TRBV6-5 with TRBJ1-4, with 9 bases fitting TRBD1. This receptor was taken from a man between 18 and 29 years old in good health. The CDR3 is CASSRTGVNEKLFF. CDR3 nucleotides: TGTGCCAGCAGCCGGACAGGGGTTAATGAAAAACTGTTTTTT.